This TCR beta chain came from a study of CD8 T cells in Susac syndrome. Study-level points and caveats: The study recognized that its TCR sequencing and HLA analysis covered a relatively small number of individuals.

Of note for this clonotype: Its target is not known.

The CD8+ and CD4+ T cells were isolated magnetically using a negative isolation approach, whereas the TEMRA cells were enriched by FACS. The CDR3 runs 14 residues. Germline lookup yields CDR1 SGHTA and CDR2 FQGTGA. V shed 4 bases, J shed 5 bases, and the junction held 2 bases outside the gene matches. When the RNA was reverse transcribed, random hexamers were used with an input of about 0.45 to 1 ug. Each CDR3 protein gets one entry after TCRdb re-called the immunoSEQ multiplex PCR reads with MiXCR. This sample carries roughly 190,000 distinct CDR3 sequences, approximately 95% of them seen once, and the ten largest clones take around 0.096%.

V gene TRBV7-3 combines with J gene TRBJ2-5; TRBD2 matches at 12 bases. The sequence came from a human donor in good health. Sequencing was done on a sample of CD4+ T cells from PBMCs. The CDR3, as DNA: TGTGCCAGCAGCTCTACTAGCGGGGGGGAGACCCAGTACTTC. Protein: CASSSTSGGETQYF.